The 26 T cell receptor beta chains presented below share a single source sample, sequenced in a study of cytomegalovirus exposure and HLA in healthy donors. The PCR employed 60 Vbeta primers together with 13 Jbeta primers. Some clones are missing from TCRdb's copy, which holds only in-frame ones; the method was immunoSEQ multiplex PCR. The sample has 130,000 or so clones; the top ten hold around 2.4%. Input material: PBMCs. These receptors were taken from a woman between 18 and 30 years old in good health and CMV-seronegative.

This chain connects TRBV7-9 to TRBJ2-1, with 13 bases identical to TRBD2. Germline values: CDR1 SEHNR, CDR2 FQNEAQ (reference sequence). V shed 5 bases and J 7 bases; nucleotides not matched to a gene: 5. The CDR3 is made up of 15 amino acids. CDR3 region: CASSPRTSGRNEQFF. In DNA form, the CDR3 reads TGTGCCAGCAGCCCACGGACTAGCGGGAGAAATGAGCAGTTCTTC.

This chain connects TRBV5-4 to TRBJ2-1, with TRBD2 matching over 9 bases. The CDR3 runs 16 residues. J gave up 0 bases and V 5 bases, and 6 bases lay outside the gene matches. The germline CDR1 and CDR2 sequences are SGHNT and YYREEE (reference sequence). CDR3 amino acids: CASSPASGNSYNEQFF. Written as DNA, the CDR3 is TGTGCCAGCAGTCCGGCTAGCGGGAACTCCTACAATGAGCAGTTCTTC. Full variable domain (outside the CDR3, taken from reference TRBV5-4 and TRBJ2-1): ETGVTQSPTHLIKTRGQQVTLRCSSQSGHNTVSWYQQALGQGPQFIFQYYREEENGRGNFPPRFSGLQFPNYSSELNVNALELDDSALYLCASSPASGNSYNEQFFGPGTRLTVL.

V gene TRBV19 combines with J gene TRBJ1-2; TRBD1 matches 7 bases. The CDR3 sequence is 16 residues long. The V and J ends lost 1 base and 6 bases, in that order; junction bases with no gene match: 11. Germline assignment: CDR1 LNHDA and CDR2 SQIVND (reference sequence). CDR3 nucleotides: TGTGCCAGTAGTATAGGAGAAGGGGGCTACGGGGATGGCTACACCTTC. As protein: CASSIGEGGYGDGYTF.

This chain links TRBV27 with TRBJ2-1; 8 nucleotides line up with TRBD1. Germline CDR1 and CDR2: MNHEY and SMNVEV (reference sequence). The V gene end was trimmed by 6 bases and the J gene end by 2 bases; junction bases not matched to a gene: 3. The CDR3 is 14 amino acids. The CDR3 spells CASSKQGAYNEQFF. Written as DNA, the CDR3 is TGTGCCAGCAGCAAACAGGGGGCCTACAATGAGCAGTTCTTC.

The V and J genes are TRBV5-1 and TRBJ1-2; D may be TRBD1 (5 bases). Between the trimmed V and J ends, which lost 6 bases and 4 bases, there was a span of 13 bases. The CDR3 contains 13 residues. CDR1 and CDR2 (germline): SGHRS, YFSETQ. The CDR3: CASKPEGLYGYTF. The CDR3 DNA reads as TGCGCCAGCAAACCGGAGGGGCTCTATGGCTACACCTTC.

As DNA, the CDR3 is TGTGCCACCAGCAGGACAGTGTCCTACGAGCAGTACTTC. This sequence encodes CATSRTVSYEQYF. V is TRBV15 and J is TRBJ2-7, with D maybe TRBD1 (5 bases). CDR1 and CDR2 (germline): LNHNV, YYDKDF (reference sequence). This CDR3 contains 13 residues. Deletions cut 3 bases from V and 1 base from J, with 7 bases between.

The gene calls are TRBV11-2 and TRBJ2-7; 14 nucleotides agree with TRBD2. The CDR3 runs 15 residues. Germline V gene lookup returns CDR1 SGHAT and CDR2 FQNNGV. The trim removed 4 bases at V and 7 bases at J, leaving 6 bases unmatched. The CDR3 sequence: CASSWGLAGVGEQYF. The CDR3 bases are TGTGCCAGCAGCTGGGGACTAGCGGGAGTCGGGGAGCAGTACTTC.

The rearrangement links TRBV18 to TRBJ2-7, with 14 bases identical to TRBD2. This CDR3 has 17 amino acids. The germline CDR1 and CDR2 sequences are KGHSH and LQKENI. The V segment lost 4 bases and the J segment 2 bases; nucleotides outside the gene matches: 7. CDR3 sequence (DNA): TGTGCCAGCTCACTCACCGGGACTAGCGGGAGCCCCTACGAGCAGTACTTC. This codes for CASSLTGTSGSPYEQYF.

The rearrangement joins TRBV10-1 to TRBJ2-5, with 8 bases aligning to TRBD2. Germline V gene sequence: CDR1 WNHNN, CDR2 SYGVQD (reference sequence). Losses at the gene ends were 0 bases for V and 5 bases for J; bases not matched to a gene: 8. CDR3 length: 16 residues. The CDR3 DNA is TGCGCCAGCAGTGAGTCGTTCAGCGGGAGTGGTGAGACCCAGTACTTC. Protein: CASSESFSGSGETQYF.

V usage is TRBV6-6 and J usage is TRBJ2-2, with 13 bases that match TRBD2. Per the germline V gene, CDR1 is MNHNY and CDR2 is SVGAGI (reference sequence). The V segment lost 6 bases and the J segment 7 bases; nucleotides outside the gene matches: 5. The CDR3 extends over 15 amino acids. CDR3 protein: CASRRLAGGGGELFF. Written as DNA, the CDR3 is TGTGCCAGCAGACGACTAGCGGGAGGTGGCGGGGAGCTGTTTTTT.

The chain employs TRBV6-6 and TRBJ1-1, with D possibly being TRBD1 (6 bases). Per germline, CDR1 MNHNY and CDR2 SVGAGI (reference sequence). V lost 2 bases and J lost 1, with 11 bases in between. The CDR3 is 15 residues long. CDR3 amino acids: CASSYAGARNTEAFF. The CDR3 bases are TGTGCCAGCAGTTACGCAGGGGCGAGGAACACTGAAGCTTTCTTT.

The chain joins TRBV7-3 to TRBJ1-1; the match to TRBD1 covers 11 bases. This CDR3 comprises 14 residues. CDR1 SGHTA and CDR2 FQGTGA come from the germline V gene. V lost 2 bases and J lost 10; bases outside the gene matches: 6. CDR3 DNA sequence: TGTGCCAGCAGCTTACAGGGACAGGGGGACATAGCTTTCTTT. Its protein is CASSLQGQGDIAFF.

CDR3 loop: CASSPGLAENTDTQYF. The CDR3 DNA reads as TGTGCCAGCTCGCCTGGACTAGCGGAAAACACAGATACGCAGTATTTT. V is TRBV18 and J is TRBJ2-3, with 10 bases fitting TRBD2. In germline, CDR1 is KGHSH, CDR2 LQKENI. The CDR3 extends over 16 amino acids. V was clipped by 6 bases and J by 2 bases; unmatched bases: 8.

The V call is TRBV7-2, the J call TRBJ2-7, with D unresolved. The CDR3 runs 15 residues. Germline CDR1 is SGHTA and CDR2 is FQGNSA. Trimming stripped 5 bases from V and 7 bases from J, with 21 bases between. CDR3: CASSPQGLGLGEQYV. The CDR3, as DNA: TGTGCCAGCAGCCCCCAAGGTCTAGGGCTGGGAGAGCAGTACGTC.

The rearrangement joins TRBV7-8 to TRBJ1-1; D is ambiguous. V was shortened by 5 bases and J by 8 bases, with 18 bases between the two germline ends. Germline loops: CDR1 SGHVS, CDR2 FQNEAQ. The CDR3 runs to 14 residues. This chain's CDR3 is CASSPFDSSREAFF. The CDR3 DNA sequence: TGTGCCAGCAGCCCCTTTGATAGCTCCCGAGAAGCTTTCTTT.

The CDR3 DNA reads as TGTGCCAGCAGTTTTCTTGGGCCGAATCAGCCCCAGCATTTT. This codes for CASSFLGPNQPQHF. The gene calls are TRBV27 and TRBJ1-5, with D uncertain. CDR1 and CDR2 (germline): MNHEY, SMNVEV (reference sequence). V was shortened by 3 bases and J by 4 bases, with 10 bases between the two germline ends. CDR3 size: 14 residues.

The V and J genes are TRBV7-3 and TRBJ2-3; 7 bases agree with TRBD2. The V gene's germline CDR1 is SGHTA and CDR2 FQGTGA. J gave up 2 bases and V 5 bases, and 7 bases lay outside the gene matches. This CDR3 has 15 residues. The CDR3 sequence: CASSILAEPTDTQYF. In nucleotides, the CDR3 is TGTGCCAGCAGCATTCTAGCGGAACCCACAGATACGCAGTATTTT.

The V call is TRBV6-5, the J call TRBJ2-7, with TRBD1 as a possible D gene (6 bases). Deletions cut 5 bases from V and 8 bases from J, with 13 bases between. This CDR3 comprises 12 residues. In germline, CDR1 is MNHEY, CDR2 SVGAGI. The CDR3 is CASSTPQGKQYV. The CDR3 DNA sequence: TGTGCCAGCAGTACACCGCAGGGGAAGCAGTACGTC.

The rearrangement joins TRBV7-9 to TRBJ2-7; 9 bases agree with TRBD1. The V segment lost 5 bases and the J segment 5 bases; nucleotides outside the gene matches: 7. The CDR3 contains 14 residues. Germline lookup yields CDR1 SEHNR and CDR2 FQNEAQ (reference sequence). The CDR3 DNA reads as TGTGCCAGCAGCCTTCGGGACAGGGCCAACGAGCAGTACTTC. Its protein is CASSLRDRANEQYF. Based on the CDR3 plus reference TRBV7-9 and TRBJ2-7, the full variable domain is DTGVSQNPRHKITKRGQNVTFRCDPISEHNRLYWYRQTLGQGPEFLTYFQNEAQLEKSRLLSDRFSAERPKGSFSTLEIQRTEQGDSAMYLCASSLRDRANEQYFGPGTRLTVT.

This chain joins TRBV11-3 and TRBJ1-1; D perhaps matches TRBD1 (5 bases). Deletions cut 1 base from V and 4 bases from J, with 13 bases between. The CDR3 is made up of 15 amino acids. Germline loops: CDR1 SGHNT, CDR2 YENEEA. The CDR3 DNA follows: TGTGCCAGCAGCTTAGGGCCAGGGTTCAGCACTGAAGCTTTCTTT. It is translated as CASSLGPGFSTEAFF.

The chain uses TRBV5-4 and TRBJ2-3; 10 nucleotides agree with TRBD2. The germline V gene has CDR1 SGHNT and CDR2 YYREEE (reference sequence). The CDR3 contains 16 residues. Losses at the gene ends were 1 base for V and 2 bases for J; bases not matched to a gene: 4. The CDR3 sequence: CASSLRTSGSTDTQYF. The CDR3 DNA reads TGTGCCAGCAGCTTGAGGACTAGCGGTTCCACAGATACGCAGTATTTT.

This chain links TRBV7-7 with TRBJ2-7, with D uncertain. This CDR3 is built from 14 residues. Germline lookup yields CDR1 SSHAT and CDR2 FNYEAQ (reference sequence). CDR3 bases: TGTGCTAGCAGCTTAGTGCGTCCAAACTACAAGCAGTACGTC. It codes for CASSLVRPNYKQYV.

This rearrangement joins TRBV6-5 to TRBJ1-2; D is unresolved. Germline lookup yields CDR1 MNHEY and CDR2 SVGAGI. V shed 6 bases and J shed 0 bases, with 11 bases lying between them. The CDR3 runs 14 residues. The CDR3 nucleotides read TGTGCCAGCAGGCCTCCGGGAACTAACTATGGCTACACCTTC. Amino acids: CASRPPGTNYGYTF.

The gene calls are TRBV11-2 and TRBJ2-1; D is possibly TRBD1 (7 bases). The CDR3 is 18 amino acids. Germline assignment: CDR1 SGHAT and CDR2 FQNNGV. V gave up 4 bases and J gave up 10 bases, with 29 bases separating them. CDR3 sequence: CASSSIYRDSKLGGEQFF. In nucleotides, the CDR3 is TGTGCCAGCAGCTCAATTTACCGGGACTCCAAGCTAGGGGGCGAGCAGTTCTTC.

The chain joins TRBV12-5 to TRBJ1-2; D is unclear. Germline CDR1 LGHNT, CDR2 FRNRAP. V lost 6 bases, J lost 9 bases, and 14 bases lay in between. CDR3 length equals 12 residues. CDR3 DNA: TGTGCTAGTGGACTCGATAAAACCCGCTACACCTTC. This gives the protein CASGLDKTRYTF.

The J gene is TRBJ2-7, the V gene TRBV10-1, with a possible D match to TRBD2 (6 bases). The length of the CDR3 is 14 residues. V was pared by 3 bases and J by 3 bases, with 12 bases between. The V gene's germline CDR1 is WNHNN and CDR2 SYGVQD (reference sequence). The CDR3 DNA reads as TGCGCCAGCAGTGACGGCGGGACGGTCTACGAGCAGTACGTC. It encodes CASSDGGTVYEQYV.